A selection of T cell receptor beta chains follows, all from one sample in a study of T cells after yellow fever vaccination. From the 5' RACE reads, TCRdb called clonotypes with MiXCR, one entry per CDR3 protein. This table has hundreds of thousands of distinct CDR3 sequences, 13% appearing once. Sequencing was performed on PBMCs, taken on the day of the yellow fever booster vaccination. Source of these receptors: a young man who received the YFV17D yellow fever vaccine. The CDR3 runs from the conserved cysteine through the conserved F or W. Each record gives: clone size, V gene, D gene, J gene, CDR3 protein, CDR3 DNA. The D gene is left open where the match is weak. A clone size is listed for some rows: how often the clone was seen (once, few, many), or a class if it is expanded.

many	TRBV20-1	TRBD2	TRBJ2-7	CSARNSGSYEQYF	TGCAGTGCTAGAAATAGCGGGAGTTACGAGCAGTACTTC
many	TRBV28	TRBD1	TRBJ2-2	CASSLLTGPGELFF	TGTGCCAGCAGTTTACTGACAGGGCCCGGGGAGCTGTTTTTT
.	TRBV6-2/TRBV6-3	.	TRBJ2-2	CASSYRSAFTGELFF	TGTGCCAGCAGTTACCGAAGCGCGTTCACCGGGGAGCTGTTTTTT
.	TRBV4-2	TRBD2	TRBJ2-3	CASSRPAGGSTDTQYF	TGTGCCAGCAGCCGACCCGCGGGGGGAAGCACAGATACGCAGTATTTT
.	TRBV4-2	TRBD2	TRBJ2-1	CASSQGARLAVDEQFF	TGTGCCAGCAGCCAAGGGGCGAGGCTAGCGGTAGATGAGCAGTTCTTC
many	TRBV7-9	.	TRBJ2-1	CASSKTRNEQFF	TGTGCCAGCAGCAAAACCAGGAATGAGCAGTTCTTC
few	TRBV29-1	.	TRBJ2-5	CSAERTRGEETQYF	TGCAGCGCAGAACGGACTAGGGGGGAAGAGACCCAGTACTTC
.	TRBV20-1	TRBD1	TRBJ2-4	CSARQGLAKNIQYF	TGCAGTGCGAGACAGGGGTTAGCCAAAAACATTCAGTACTTC
.	TRBV27	TRBD2	TRBJ2-3	CASLAGWGTDTQYF	TGTGCCAGCCTAGCGGGGTGGGGCACAGATACGCAGTATTTT
few	TRBV28	TRBD1	TRBJ1-4	CASSSPDPGGWEKLFF	TGTGCCAGCAGCTCCCCCGACCCAGGGGGTTGGGAAAAACTGTTTTTT
many	TRBV7-2	TRBD1	TRBJ1-1	CASSRQGGYTEAFF	TGTGCCAGCAGCCGACAGGGGGGTTACACTGAAGCTTTCTTT
few	TRBV5-1	.	TRBJ2-2	CASSLELSSSGELFF	TGCGCCAGCAGCTTGGAGTTGTCTAGCAGCGGGGAGCTGTTTTTT
few	TRBV7-2	TRBD1	TRBJ1-1	CASSLVGQKPEAFF	TGTGCCAGCAGCTTAGTGGGACAGAAGCCTGAAGCTTTCTTT
few	TRBV6-5	.	TRBJ2-3	CASSYSEARTDTQYF	TGTGCCAGCAGTTACTCGGAAGCCCGCACAGATACGCAGTATTTT
.	TRBV20-1	.	TRBJ2-3	CSACDWTDTQYF	TGCAGTGCTTGTGACTGGACAGATACGCAGTATTTT
few	TRBV24-1	TRBD2	TRBJ2-2	CATSDRDRAGVILTGELFF	TGTGCCACCAGTGATCGTGATCGGGCGGGAGTTATTTTGACCGGGGAGCTGTTTTTT
.	TRBV20-1	.	TRBJ2-3	CSAPPRGSDTQYF	TGCAGTGCTCCCCCCCGGGGCTCAGATACGCAGTATTTT
.	TRBV27	.	TRBJ2-3	CASRVMGAGDTQYF	TGTGCCAGCAGGGTAATGGGGGCCGGAGATACGCAGTATTTT
many	TRBV28	.	TRBJ2-3	CASSLNTQYF	TGTGCCAGCAGTCTAAATACGCAGTATTTT
.	TRBV19	.	TRBJ2-2	CASSGGVNTGELFF	TGTGCCAGTTCAGGCGGGGTGAACACCGGGGAGCTGTTTTTT
.	TRBV30	.	TRBJ2-5	CAWSLEETQYF	TGTGCCTGGAGCTTAGAAGAGACCCAGTACTTC
.	TRBV7-9	.	TRBJ2-5	CAVDSTALQETQYF	TGTGCCGTAGACTCGACAGCCCTTCAAGAGACCCAGTACTTC
few	TRBV15	TRBD2	TRBJ2-3	CATLGAGDTDTQYF	TGTGCCACCCTGGGCGCGGGGGACACAGATACGCAGTATTTT
few	TRBV25-1	.	TRBJ1-2	CASSGGTRSYGYTF	TGTGCCAGCAGTGGGGGGACCCGTTCCTATGGCTACACCTTC
many	TRBV7-6	TRBD1	TRBJ2-7	CASSTHRRDPGTGPIYEQYF	TGTGCCAGCAGCACCCACCGTCGAGATCCCGGGACAGGGCCCATCTACGAGCAGTACTTC
few	TRBV19	TRBD2	TRBJ2-1	CASSRLAGLGYNEQFF	TGTGCCAGTTCCCGACTAGCGGGACTGGGGTACAATGAGCAGTTCTTC
few	TRBV20-1	TRBD1	TRBJ2-7	CSANDRDYEQYF	TGCAGTGCTAATGACAGGGACTACGAGCAGTACTTC
few	TRBV10-3	.	TRBJ2-1	CAISERTNTYNEQFF	TGTGCCATCAGTGAACGGACTAACACCTACAATGAGCAGTTCTTC
few	TRBV20-1	TRBD1	TRBJ2-5	CSARNPGWGQGLETQYF	TGCAGTGCTAGGAACCCCGGGTGGGGACAGGGGTTGGAGACCCAGTACTTC
.	TRBV5-1	TRBD1	TRBJ2-3	CASSGGQATDTQYF	TGCGCCAGCAGCGGGGGACAGGCCACAGATACGCAGTATTTT
few	TRBV29-1	.	TRBJ2-7	CSATGIHEQYF	TGCAGCGCAACAGGGATCCACGAGCAGTACTTC
few	TRBV10-3	.	TRBJ2-3	CAISDPDTQYF	TGTGCCATCAGTGATCCTGATACGCAGTATTTT
few	TRBV6-5	.	TRBJ2-1	CASSFVRGAHEQFF	TGTGCCAGCAGTTTCGTTAGGGGTGCCCATGAGCAGTTCTTC
.	TRBV10-2	.	TRBJ1-5	CASSDEGNQPQHF	TGCGCCAGCAGTGACGAGGGGAATCAGCCCCAGCATTTT
.	TRBV7-9	.	TRBJ1-1	CASTTTPTEAFF	TGTGCCAGCACCACTACCCCGACTGAAGCTTTCTTT
.	TRBV4-1	.	TRBJ1-4	CASSPLGGEKLFF	TGCGCCAGCAGCCCACTAGGGGGGGAAAAACTGTTTTTT
few	TRBV5-1	.	TRBJ2-7	CASSTGSVGGHYEQYF	TGCGCCAGCAGCACAGGGAGCGTTGGGGGTCACTACGAGCAGTACTTC
.	TRBV4-2	.	TRBJ1-5	CASSQVHPRGSGENQPQHF	TGTGCCAGCAGCCAAGTACATCCCCGGGGGTCCGGGGAGAATCAGCCCCAGCATTTT
.	TRBV19	.	TRBJ2-7	CASSISRSREQYF	TGTGCCAGTAGTATTTCTAGATCCCGCGAGCAGTACTTC
few	TRBV20-1	TRBD1	TRBJ1-5	CSARELDRGVQKDNQPQHF	TGCAGTGCTAGAGAGCTTGACAGGGGAGTGCAAAAAGACAATCAGCCCCAGCATTTT